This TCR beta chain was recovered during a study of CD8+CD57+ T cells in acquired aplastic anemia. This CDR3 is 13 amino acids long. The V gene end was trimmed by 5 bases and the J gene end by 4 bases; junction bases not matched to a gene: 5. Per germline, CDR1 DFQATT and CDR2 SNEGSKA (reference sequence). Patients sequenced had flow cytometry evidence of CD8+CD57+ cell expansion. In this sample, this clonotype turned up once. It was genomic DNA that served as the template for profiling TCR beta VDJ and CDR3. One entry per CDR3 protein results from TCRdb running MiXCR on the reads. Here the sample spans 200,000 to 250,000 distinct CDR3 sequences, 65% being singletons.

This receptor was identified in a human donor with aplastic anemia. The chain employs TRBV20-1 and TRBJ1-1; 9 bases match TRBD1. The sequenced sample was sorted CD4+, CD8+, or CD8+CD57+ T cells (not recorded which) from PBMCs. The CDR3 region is CSAYRGPSTEAFF. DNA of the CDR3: TGCAGTGCTTACAGGGGGCCGAGCACTGAAGCTTTCTTT.